A single sample gave rise to the 25 T cell receptor beta chains below, sequenced in a study of Tregs in tolerant kidney transplant recipients. Measured with immunoSEQ multiplex PCR; TCRdb has only the in-frame clones, and not every one. Among 75,000 to 85,000 clones listed, more than 85% were seen once. The sample consisted of Tregs from blood, taken before the transplant. Every receptor here comes from a human donor who received a combined kidney and bone marrow transplant.

This chain connects TRBV5-8 to TRBJ2-4; TRBD1 aligns across 7 bases. V lost 1 base to trimming and J lost 1 base; unmatched junction nucleotides: 8. This CDR3 contains 17 residues. The germline gives CDR1 SGHTS, CDR2 YDEGEE. The CDR3 DNA reads TGTGCCAGCAGCTTGAGACAGGGCGTGAATGCCAAAAACATTCAGTACTTC. Translation: CASSLRQGVNAKNIQYF.

V and J are TRBV28 and TRBJ2-2, with TRBD2 identical over 9 bases. CDR3 length: 15 residues. Trimming took 3 bases from V and 6 from J; bases not matched to a gene: 5. Germline V gene lookup returns CDR1 MDHEN and CDR2 SYDVKM. The CDR3 protein is CASSFGSGGPGELFF. The DNA for the CDR3 is TGTGCCAGCAGTTTTGGTAGCGGGGGCCCCGGGGAGCTGTTTTTT.

The chain couples TRBV9 to TRBJ2-1; 9 nucleotides align to TRBD2. CDR1 and CDR2 (germline): SGDLS, YYNGEE. Trimming removed 1 base from V and 4 bases from J; junction bases left unmatched: 3. This CDR3 has 15 amino acids. The CDR3 spells CASSVRLADYNEQFF. The CDR3 DNA reads TGTGCCAGCAGCGTACGACTAGCGGATTACAATGAGCAGTTCTTC.

The V call is TRBV28, the J call TRBJ1-2, with D perhaps matching TRBD1 (6 bases). Trimming left V 1 base short and J 0 bases short, with 15 bases between. Germline assignment: CDR1 MDHEN and CDR2 SYDVKM. This CDR3 comprises 17 residues. The CDR3 nucleotides are TGTGCCAGCAGTTTATCCCCAGGGGCGAGCGCTAACTATGGCTACACCTTC. The encoded protein is CASSLSPGASANYGYTF.

The chain couples TRBV29-1 to TRBJ1-3; D not resolved. The CDR3 runs to 14 residues. Germline values: CDR1 SQVTM, CDR2 ANQGSEA. V dropped 7 bases and J dropped 3 bases, with 16 bases sitting between them. CDR3 sequence (DNA): TGCAGCGCCGCGTTGCAGGACTTTGGAAACACCATATATTTT. It encodes CSAALQDFGNTIYF.

V usage is TRBV9 and J usage is TRBJ1-3, with D possibly being TRBD1 (5 bases). Germline values: CDR1 SGDLS, CDR2 YYNGEE. Deletions cut 3 bases from V and 0 bases from J, with 10 bases between. CDR3 length equals 15 residues. The CDR3 here is CASSGTGGSGNTIYF. Written as DNA, the CDR3 is TGTGCCAGCAGCGGCACAGGAGGCTCTGGAAACACCATATATTTT.

The rearrangement links TRBV18 to TRBJ2-7; 12 bases are a match to TRBD2. CDR3 size: 15 residues. Trimming took 6 bases from V and 7 from J; bases not matched to a gene: 10. Per the germline V gene, CDR1 is KGHSH and CDR2 is LQKENI. The CDR3 region is CASSLGLAGSGEQYF. The CDR3 nucleotides read TGTGCCAGCTCCCTTGGACTAGCGGGAAGTGGAGAGCAGTACTTC.

V gene TRBV6-5 combines with J gene TRBJ1-4; 7 bases are a match to TRBD1. Germline V lookup: CDR1 MNHEY, CDR2 SVGAGI. The junction had 10 bases not matched to a gene; V was cut back by 5 bases and J by 7 bases. This CDR3 has 15 amino acids. The CDR3 is CASSREQGEGEKLFF. The CDR3 bases are TGTGCCAGCAGTAGAGAGCAGGGGGAAGGTGAAAAACTGTTTTTT.

V usage is TRBV7-8 and J usage is TRBJ2-2; 11 bases agree with TRBD2. The CDR3 is 15 amino acids. The germline CDR1 and CDR2 sequences are SGHVS and FQNEAQ. V was clipped by 6 bases and J by 7 bases; unmatched bases: 7. The CDR3 is CASRPRLAGRGELFF. The CDR3 nucleotides are TGTGCCAGCAGACCTCGACTAGCGGGACGCGGGGAGCTGTTTTTT.

The V call is TRBV11-2, the J call TRBJ1-2, with D perhaps TRBD1 (5 bases). CDR3 length: 14 residues. V lost 3 bases, J lost 9 bases, and 17 bases lay in between. Germline CDR1 is SGHAT and CDR2 is FQNNGV. The chain's CDR3 is CASSFDWTQARYTF. CDR3 nucleotides: TGTGCCAGCAGCTTCGATTGGACACAGGCTCGCTACACCTTC.

In regard to this clone: The junction differs from germline at one of its ends, possibly a read error. The CDR3 here is CASSPGGAAYEQYF. CDR3 nucleotide sequence: TGCGCCAGCAGCCCAGGGGGAGCGGCCTACGAGCAGTACTTC. The rearrangement joins TRBV5-4 to TRBJ2-7; TRBD1 agrees at 7 bases. Germline V gene data show CDR1 as SGHNT and CDR2 as YYREEE (reference sequence). The CDR3 consists of 14 residues.

This chain uses TRBV18 with TRBJ2-7, with D uncertain. Trimming removed 3 bases from V and 1 base from J, with 13 bases in between. CDR3 length equals 15 residues. CDR1 and CDR2 from the germline V gene are KGHSH and LQKENI. CDR3 sequence reads: CASSPVALGSYEQYF. Here the CDR3 DNA reads TGTGCCAGCTCACCCGTCGCCTTGGGATCCTACGAGCAGTACTTC.

The chain uses TRBV4-2 and TRBJ2-1; D may be TRBD2 (5 bases). The V and J ends lost 0 bases and 8 bases respectively, with 14 bases between them. This CDR3 region has 15 residues. From germline, CDR1 is LGHNA and CDR2 YNFKEQ. This chain's CDR3 is CASSQDYNGGDEQFF. The CDR3 DNA follows: TGTGCCAGCAGCCAAGATTATAATGGAGGAGATGAGCAGTTCTTC.

V gene TRBV10-3 combines with J gene TRBJ2-7; TRBD1 agrees at 8 bases. The germline gives CDR1 ENHRY, CDR2 SYGVKD. The CDR3 consists of 13 residues. The junction had 3 bases not matched to a gene; V was cut back by 6 bases and J by 2 bases. In DNA form, the CDR3 reads TGTGCCATCAGGGGGACAGGTCCCTACGAGCAGTACTTC. Protein sequence: CAIRGTGPYEQYF.

In DNA form, the CDR3 reads TGTGCCAGCAGTCCGACCGACAGGGCTGGGGCCAACGTCCTGACTTTC. Its translation: CASSPTDRAGANVLTF. The V and J genes are TRBV28 and TRBJ2-6; 7 positions match TRBD1. V lost 5 bases to trimming and J lost 2 bases; unmatched junction nucleotides: 6. The V gene's germline CDR1 is MDHEN and CDR2 SYDVKM. CDR3 length: 16 residues.

This clone was picked up one time. Other DNA sequences within the sample encode an identical CDR3. This chain connects TRBV2 to TRBJ2-7; either TRBD1 or TRBD2 may fit D (7 bases each). The CDR3 consists of 13 residues. Trimming pared 8 bases from V and 0 bases from J, leaving 11 bases between. Germline assignment: CDR1 SNHLY and CDR2 FYNNEI. CDR3 in amino acids: CASGRDSSYEQYF. The CDR3 DNA reads TGTGCCAGCGGGAGGGACAGCTCCTACGAGCAGTACTTC.

This chain connects TRBV5-4 to TRBJ2-1, with D perhaps being TRBD1 or TRBD2 (5 bases each). CDR1 is SGHNT, CDR2 YYREEE, per germline (reference sequence). V lost 0 bases to trimming and J lost 4 bases, with 17 bases between them. This CDR3 is built from 17 residues. The CDR3 spells CASSLGWGSGVYNEQFF. The DNA for the CDR3 is TGTGCCAGCAGCTTGGGGTGGGGGAGTGGGGTTTACAATGAGCAGTTCTTC.

The V gene is TRBV7-9, the J gene TRBJ1-2; D perhaps matches TRBD1 (6 bases). Germline CDR1 reads SEHNR; CDR2 reads FQNEAQ (reference sequence). V was shortened by 5 bases and J by 0 bases, with 19 bases between the two germline ends. There are 17 residues in the CDR3. The chain's CDR3 is CASSIGQPIASNYGYTF. The CDR3 DNA sequence: TGTGCCAGCAGCATCGGACAGCCAATCGCCTCTAACTATGGCTACACCTTC.

The chain uses TRBV5-1 and TRBJ2-5; possibly TRBD1 for D (5 bases). The V end lost 0 bases, the J end lost 5 bases, and 8 bases lay between the germline ends. The CDR3 runs 13 residues. Germline CDR1 and CDR2: SGHRS and YFSETQ. The CDR3 DNA reads TGCGCCAGCAGCTTGGTCAGGGCGGAGACCCAGTACTTC. As protein: CASSLVRAETQYF.

This clone was seen once. The chain has TRBV9 and TRBJ2-7; D unresolved. Germline loops: CDR1 SGDLS, CDR2 YYNGEE. V was cut by 0 bases and J by 3 bases, with 10 bases left in between. CDR3 length: 14 residues. In DNA, the CDR3 is TGTGCCAGCAGCGTAGGAGGAGATGGCTACGAGCAGTACTTC. Translated, it gives CASSVGGDGYEQYF. The variable domain in full, completed from reference TRBV9 and TRBJ2-7, reads DSGVTQTPKHLITATGQRVTLRCSPRSGDLSVYWYQQSLDQGLQFLIQYYNGEERAKGNILERFSAQQFPDLHSELNLSSLELGDSALYFCASSVGGDGYEQYFGPGTRLTVT.

In nucleotides, the CDR3 is TGTGCCATAACAGCAGGAGACGCCTTGAACACTGAAGCTTTCTTT. Protein sequence: CAITAGDALNTEAFF. V usage is TRBV10-3 and J usage is TRBJ1-1, with unresolved D. The V gene's germline CDR1 is ENHRY and CDR2 SYGVKD. The CDR3 totals 15 residues. V was shortened by 9 bases and J by 0 bases, with 17 bases between the two germline ends.

V is TRBV28 and J is TRBJ2-1; 7 bases line up with TRBD1. Trimming took 4 bases from V and 1 from J; bases not matched to a gene: 1. CDR1 and CDR2 (germline): MDHEN, SYDVKM. The CDR3 runs to 14 residues. The CDR3, as DNA: TGTGCCAGCAGTTGGACAGGTTCCTACAATGAGCAGTTCTTC. It encodes CASSWTGSYNEQFF. The full variable domain, its missing parts supplied by reference TRBV28 and TRBJ2-1, is DVKVTQSSRYLVKRTGEKVFLECVQDMDHENMFWYRQDPGLGLRLIYFSYDVKMKEKGDIPEGYSVSREKKERFSLILESASTNQTSMYLCASSWTGSYNEQFFGPGTRLTVL.

The rearrangement links TRBV30 to TRBJ2-7; D possibly matches TRBD1 or TRBD2 (5 bases each). The germline V gene encodes CDR1 GTSNPN and CDR2 SVGIG (reference sequence). V was shortened by 0 bases and J by 5 bases, with 20 bases between the two germline ends. The length of the CDR3 is 16 residues. The CDR3 loop is CAWSVRGHGRMDEQYF. The CDR3 region has the DNA TGTGCCTGGAGTGTACGGGGCCATGGAAGGATGGACGAGCAGTACTTC.

The chain has TRBV4-2 and TRBJ1-1; tentatively, D is TRBD1 (5 bases). Looked up from germline, CDR1 is LGHNA and CDR2 is YNFKEQ. This CDR3 has 14 amino acids. Trimming took 4 bases from V and 12 from J, leaving 21 bases between them. CDR3 coding DNA: TGTGCCAGCAGCCCGTACCCTGCCGAGGGGAAGCCTTTCTTT. Translation gives CASSPYPAEGKPFF.

The rearrangement joins TRBV6-6 to TRBJ1-3; 7 nucleotides agree with TRBD1. The CDR3 is 15 residues long. V shed 4 bases, J shed 0 bases, and the junction held 3 bases outside the gene matches. Per the germline V gene, CDR1 is MNHNY and CDR2 is SVGAGI (reference sequence). CDR3 loop: CASSSGQISGNTIYF. In DNA, the CDR3 is TGTGCCAGCAGTTCGGGACAGATCTCTGGAAACACCATATATTTT.